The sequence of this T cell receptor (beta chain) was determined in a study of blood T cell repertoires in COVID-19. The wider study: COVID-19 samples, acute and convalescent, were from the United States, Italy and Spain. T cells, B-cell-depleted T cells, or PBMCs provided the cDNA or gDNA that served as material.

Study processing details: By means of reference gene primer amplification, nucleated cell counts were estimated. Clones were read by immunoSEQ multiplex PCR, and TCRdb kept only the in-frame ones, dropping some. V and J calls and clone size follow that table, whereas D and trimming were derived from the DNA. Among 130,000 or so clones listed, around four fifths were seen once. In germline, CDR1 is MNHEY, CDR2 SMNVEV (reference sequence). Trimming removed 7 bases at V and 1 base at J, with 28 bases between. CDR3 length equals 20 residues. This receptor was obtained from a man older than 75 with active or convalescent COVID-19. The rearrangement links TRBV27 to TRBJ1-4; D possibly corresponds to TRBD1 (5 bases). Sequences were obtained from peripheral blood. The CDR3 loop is CASTPAGVRISLGTNEKLFF. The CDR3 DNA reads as TGTGCCAGCACCCCCGCGGGGGTAAGGATATCCTTGGGAACTAATGAAAAACTGTTTTTT.